This TCR beta chain was retrieved from a study of T cell responses to AZD1222 COVID-19 vaccine. Regarding the study as a whole: Close to half of all spike-specific TCRs reportedly target regions of the variants that are unmutated. A mostly white British donor set with more females was recruited, and clonal diversity was possibly underestimated.

Some clones are missing from TCRdb's copy, which holds only in-frame ones; the method was immunoSEQ multiplex PCR. Of 150,000 to 200,000 clones in the sample, almost 90% were seen once. Trimming cost V 2 bases and J 1 base, with 9 bases left between them. Germline assignment: CDR1 SGHRS and CDR2 YFSETQ. This CDR3 has 14 residues. Remarks on this clone: The antigen is unknown.

This TCR was sampled from an adult who received the AZD1222 COVID-19 vaccine. This chain connects TRBV5-1 to TRBJ1-1, with D maybe TRBD1 (6 bases). Sequencing was performed on peripheral blood, taken 28 days after the second AZD1222 dose. CDR3: CASSLGQTNTEAFF. In nucleotides, the CDR3 is TGCGCCAGCAGCTTAGGACAGACGAACACTGAAGCTTTCTTT. The full variable domain, its missing parts supplied by reference TRBV5-1 and TRBJ1-1, is KAGVTQTPRYLIKTRGQQVTLSCSPISGHRSVSWYQQTPGQGLQFLFEYFSETQRNKGNFPGRFSGRQFSNSRSEMNVSTLELGDSALYLCASSLGQTNTEAFFGQGTRLTVV.